The rows below give T cell receptor beta chains drawn from one sample of a study of human T cells and chemical hapten exposure. TCRdb redid the calling of the RACE reads with MiXCR, one entry per CDR3 protein. The table records about 40,000 distinct CDR3 sequences, less than 3.5% of them present only once. The sample here was whole blood, taken in connection with sensitization to the hapten diphenylcyclopropenone (DPC). These receptors originate from a man between 35 and 55 years old with alopecia areata. Some clones in this sample may be carry-over from other donors' samples. CDR3s include the opening cysteine and the closing phenylalanine or tryptophan. A D gene is named only where the DNA matches it firmly. Clone sizes are given selectively: once, few, many, or a class where the clone is expanded.

J gene,V gene,D gene,clone size,CDR3 protein,CDR3 DNA
TRBJ2-7,TRBV6-2/TRBV6-3,TRBD2,many,CASSLDTAGAREQYF,TGTGCCAGCAGTCTCGATACAGCGGGAGCGAGGGAGCAGTACTTC
TRBJ1-2,TRBV3-1,TRBD1,few,CASSRDRVVTNYGYTF,TGTGCCAGCAGCCGGGACAGGGTAGTCACCAACTATGGCTACACCTTC
TRBJ2-2,TRBV19,TRBD1,few,CASNTGGTGELFF,TGTGCCAGTAATACAGGGGGCACCGGGGAGCTGTTTTTT
TRBJ2-5,TRBV12-3/TRBV12-4,TRBD2,many,CASSKGVAGGKETQYF,TGTGCCAGCAGCAAAGGGGTAGCGGGAGGAAAAGAGACCCAGTACTTC
TRBJ2-7,TRBV28,TRBD2,many,CASSPQGGSGRAAYEQYF,TGTGCCAGCAGTCCTCAAGGGGGGAGCGGGAGGGCCGCCTACGAGCAGTACTTC
TRBJ2-3,TRBV14,NA,many,CASSQARWASDTQYF,TGTGCCAGCAGCCAGGCCCGTTGGGCGTCAGATACGCAGTATTTT
TRBJ2-5,TRBV20-1,NA,many,CSARVGGSAQETQYF,TGCAGTGCTAGAGTGGGAGGTAGCGCCCAAGAGACCCAGTACTTC
TRBJ2-4,TRBV9,TRBD2,many,CASSGTSDKNIQYF,TGTGCCAGCAGCGGGACTAGCGACAAAAACATTCAGTACTTC
TRBJ2-2,TRBV11-3,NA,many,CASSLGVGRTAGELFF,TGTGCCAGCAGCTTAGGGGTGGGGAGGACGGCCGGGGAGCTGTTTTTT
TRBJ2-1,TRBV28,TRBD2,many,CASTPGTSGHQIPFF,TGTGCCAGCACACCCGGGACTAGCGGCCACCAGATCCCGTTCTTC
TRBJ1-1,TRBV20-1,NA,many,CSTRKDTEAFF,TGCAGTACCAGGAAGGACACTGAAGCTTTCTTT
TRBJ2-7,TRBV5-1,NA,many,CASSLGATSYEQYF,TGCGCCAGCAGCTTGGGAGCCACTTCCTACGAGCAGTACTTC
TRBJ2-3,TRBV28,NA,many,CASSFAGVGTDTQYF,TGTGCCAGCAGTTTCGCCGGGGTGGGCACAGATACGCAGTATTTT
TRBJ2-7,TRBV27,TRBD1,many,CASRKQGSYEQYF,TGTGCCAGCAGAAAACAGGGGTCCTACGAGCAGTACTTC
TRBJ1-6,TRBV3-1,TRBD1,many,CASSQEGTGTKPLHF,TGTGCCAGCAGCCAAGAGGGGACAGGAACTAAACCCCTCCACTTT
TRBJ2-5,TRBV7-9,TRBD2,many,CASSPRTSGTQETQYF,TGTGCCAGCAGCCCAAGGACTAGCGGGACTCAAGAGACCCAGTACTTC
TRBJ2-1,TRBV6-2/TRBV6-3,TRBD1,many,CASSYTPRQGPYNEQFF,TGTGCCAGCAGTTACACCCCCAGACAGGGGCCATACAATGAGCAGTTCTTC
TRBJ1-6,TRBV28,NA,few,CASRPPGHNNSPLHF,TGTGCCAGCAGGCCACCGGGACACAATAATTCACCCCTCCACTTT
TRBJ2-1,TRBV20-1,TRBD2,many,CSARTSGRAREQFF,TGCAGTGCTAGGACTAGCGGGAGGGCCCGTGAGCAGTTCTTC
TRBJ1-5,TRBV28,NA,many,CASSPSMDSNQPQHF,TGTGCCAGCAGTCCATCTATGGATAGCAATCAGCCCCAGCATTTT
TRBJ1-3,TRBV5-1,TRBD1,many,CASSPDRGSSGNTIYF,TGCGCCAGCAGCCCGGACAGGGGCAGCTCTGGAAACACCATATATTTT
TRBJ2-7,TRBV5-1,TRBD2,few,CASSLEPGLAVEQYF,TGCGCCAGCAGCCTGGAACCGGGACTAGCGGTCGAGCAGTACTTC
TRBJ1-2,TRBV5-4,NA,NA,CASSSPIGDGYTF,TGTGCCAGCAGCTCCCCAATTGGCGATGGCTACACCTTC
TRBJ2-1,TRBV5-4,NA,many,CASSSLPGGEQFF,TGTGCCAGCAGTTCTCTTCCCGGGGGAGAGCAGTTCTTC
TRBJ2-3,TRBV6-2/TRBV6-3,TRBD2,many,CASSYSIAAGGRTDTQYF,TGTGCCAGCAGTTACTCGATCGCAGCGGGAGGGCGCACAGATACGCAGTATTTT
TRBJ2-1,TRBV3-1,TRBD2,few,CASSQELAGGNEQFF,TGTGCCAGCAGCCAAGAACTAGCGGGAGGGAATGAGCAGTTCTTC
TRBJ1-2,TRBV6-2/TRBV6-3,NA,few,CASSFDDSYGYTF,TGTGCCAGCAGCTTCGACGACAGCTATGGCTACACCTTC
TRBJ1-6,TRBV6-5,NA,many,CASSYSGTNNSPLHF,TGTGCCAGCAGTTACTCCGGGACGAATAATTCACCCCTCCACTTT
TRBJ1-1,TRBV7-2,NA,many,CASSLVPLNTEAFF,TGTGCCAGCAGCTTAGTTCCACTGAACACTGAAGCTTTCTTT
TRBJ2-4,TRBV7-9,TRBD1,NA,CASSLTGAKNIQYF,TGTGCCAGCAGCTTGACAGGGGCCAAAAACATTCAGTACTTC
TRBJ2-3,TRBV28,NA,many,CASNPGGTDTQYF,TGTGCCAGCAACCCCGGGGGCACAGATACGCAGTATTTT
TRBJ2-1,TRBV18,TRBD2,many,CASSPRAGEVHEQFF,TGTGCCAGCTCACCCAGAGCGGGAGAAGTCCACGAGCAGTTCTTC
TRBJ2-7,TRBV7-9,NA,few,CASSSDRYYEQYF,TGTGCCAGCAGCTCCGATAGATACTACGAGCAGTACTTC
TRBJ2-3,TRBV5-1,NA,many,CASSLAGYDTDTQYF,TGCGCCAGCAGCTTGGCAGGCTACGACACAGATACGCAGTATTTT
TRBJ2-5,TRBV14,TRBD2,NA,CASSQGLIAGSQETQYF,TGTGCCAGCAGCCAAGGACTTATAGCGGGCAGCCAAGAGACCCAGTACTTC
TRBJ1-5,TRBV10-2,TRBD1,many,CASSRGLGQPQHF,TGCGCCAGCAGCAGGGGGCTCGGACAGCCCCAGCATTTT
TRBJ2-3,TRBV20-1,TRBD2,many,CSARGRVEGLAGTDTQYF,TGCAGTGCCCGGGGGAGGGTTGAAGGACTAGCGGGCACAGATACGCAGTATTTT
TRBJ2-4,TRBV27,NA,NA,CASSSVHLAKNIQYF,TGTGCCAGCAGTTCGGTCCACCTAGCCAAAAACATTCAGTACTTC
TRBJ1-6,TRBV5-1,NA,few,CASSLSGDNSPLHF,TGCGCCAGCAGCTTAAGCGGCGATAATTCACCCCTCCACTTT
TRBJ2-5,TRBV29-1,TRBD2,NA,CSVVSFLAGGQETQYF,TGCAGCGTTGTTTCCTTCCTGGCGGGAGGACAGGAGACCCAGTACTTC
TRBJ1-5,TRBV6-5,TRBD1,NA,CASSLDRERNQPQHF,TGTGCCAGCAGTTTGGACAGGGAGCGTAATCAGCCCCAGCATTTT
TRBJ2-7,TRBV28,TRBD1,many,CASSPLPLYRDSPYEQYF,TGTGCCAGCAGTCCTCTCCCCCTTTACCGGGACAGCCCCTACGAGCAGTACTTC
TRBJ2-1,TRBV28,NA,many,CASTPIEGLGHNEQFF,TGTGCCAGCACCCCAATCGAGGGACTCGGGCACAATGAGCAGTTCTTC
TRBJ2-7,TRBV29-1,NA,many,CSVGQAHEQYF,TGCAGCGTTGGGCAGGCCCACGAGCAGTACTTC
TRBJ2-5,TRBV4-2,TRBD2,many,CASSQDWTSGSETQYF,TGTGCCAGCAGCCAAGATTGGACTAGCGGGAGCGAGACCCAGTACTTC
TRBJ1-1,TRBV5-1,NA,many,CASSRGGFANTEAFF,TGCGCCAGCAGCCGAGGCGGGTTCGCGAACACTGAAGCTTTCTTT
TRBJ2-1,TRBV10-1,TRBD2,many,CASSTSGLYNEQFF,TGCGCCAGCAGTACTAGCGGGCTCTACAATGAGCAGTTCTTC
TRBJ2-7,TRBV7-2,TRBD2,many,CASSPPGLAASYEQYF,TGTGCCAGCAGCCCACCGGGACTAGCGGCCTCCTACGAGCAGTACTTC
TRBJ1-4,TRBV2,NA,many,CASSKLSNEKLFF,TGTGCCAGCAGTAAACTTAGTAATGAAAAACTGTTTTTT
TRBJ2-3,TRBV3-1,NA,many,CASSQWTSTDTQYF,TGTGCCAGCAGCCAATGGACCAGCACAGATACGCAGTATTTT
TRBJ2-1,TRBV20-1,TRBD2,many,CSARGLAGGHNEQFF,TGCAGTGCTAGGGGACTAGCGGGAGGCCACAATGAGCAGTTCTTC
TRBJ2-7,TRBV6-6,TRBD2,many,CASREGHEQYF,TGTGCCAGCCGGGAGGGCCACGAGCAGTACTTC
TRBJ2-3,TRBV3-1,TRBD2,NA,CASSPTSSSTDTQYF,TGTGCCAGCAGCCCGACTAGCTCTAGCACAGATACGCAGTATTTT
TRBJ2-5,TRBV19,TRBD2,NA,CASSLIAGGTGRETQYF,TGTGCCAGTAGTTTGATAGCGGGCGGCACCGGCAGGGAGACCCAGTACTTC
TRBJ2-3,TRBV29-1,TRBD1,many,CSVKTGRTDTQYF,TGCAGCGTTAAGACAGGGCGCACAGATACGCAGTATTTT
TRBJ2-6,TRBV6-1,TRBD1,NA,CASSPTTGEFSGANVLTF,TGTGCCAGCAGCCCCACCACAGGGGAATTTTCTGGGGCCAACGTCCTGACTTTC
TRBJ2-2,TRBV7-2,TRBD2,many,CASSLAGRGVAGELFF,TGTGCCAGCAGCCTAGCGGGCAGGGGTGTTGCCGGGGAGCTGTTTTTT
TRBJ2-7,TRBV5-1,NA,many,CASSLAIGNEQYF,TGCGCCAGCAGCTTGGCGATTGGGAACGAGCAGTACTTC
TRBJ2-2,TRBV9,NA,many,CASSVSGRILGTGELFF,TGTGCCAGCAGCGTCTCAGGGAGGATATTAGGCACCGGGGAGCTGTTTTTT